These T cell receptor beta chains were read from a single sample in a study of OX40 agonist ivuxolimab in advanced cancers. TCRdb's copy holds only in-frame clones and misses some; the assay was immunoSEQ multiplex PCR. Here the sample spans about 69,000 clones, nearly 90% being singletons. The source material was CD4+ or CD8+ T cells sorted from blood, sampled in a trial of the OX40 agonist ivuxolimab. These receptors were collected from an adult with an advanced solid tumor such as melanoma, head and neck, liver or kidney cancer. CDR3s include the opening cysteine and the closing phenylalanine or tryptophan. The D gene is left open where the match is weak. A row's size may be missing; if present it is once, few, many or a size class.

CDR3 DNA | CDR3 protein | J gene | V gene | D gene | clone size
TGTGCCAGCAGCTCTCAACCTGGACAGGGTGGCTACACCTTC | CASSSQPGQGGYTF | TRBJ1-2 | TRBV7-2 | TRBD1 | .
TGTGCCAGCAGCTTGGGGGACCGGGGGCAGCCCCAGCATTTT | CASSLGDRGQPQHF | TRBJ1-5 | TRBV5-6 | . | .
TGTGCCATCAGTGCAAGGAGAACGGACCTCGGAGAGACCCAGTACTTC | CAISARRTDLGETQYF | TRBJ2-5 | TRBV10-3 | . | .
TGTGCCAGCAGCCAACTGACAGGAGACAATGAAAAACTGTTTTTT | CASSQLTGDNEKLFF | TRBJ1-4 | TRBV14 | . | .
TGTGCCAGCAGCGTAGGAGAATTCGATGAGCAGTTCTTC | CASSVGEFDEQFF | TRBJ2-1 | TRBV9 | . | .
TGTGCCACCAGCATACGGCGGGGGGGCACAGATACGCAGTATTTT | CATSIRRGGTDTQYF | TRBJ2-3 | TRBV15 | TRBD2 | .
TGTGCCAGCAGCGGAGGGACTAGCGGGAGGTTCTACAATGAGCAGTTCTTC | CASSGGTSGRFYNEQFF | TRBJ2-1 | TRBV9 | TRBD2 | .
TGCGCCAGCAGCTTAACACCCCAGGGTCTTCAAGAGACCCAGTACTTC | CASSLTPQGLQETQYF | TRBJ2-5 | TRBV5-1 | . | .
TGTGCCAGCAGTTTAGTCTATACTAGCGGTTACGAGCAGTACTTC | CASSLVYTSGYEQYF | TRBJ2-7 | TRBV27 | TRBD2 | .
TGTGCCAGCAGCTCGGGACTTACCACAGATACGCAGTATTTT | CASSSGLTTDTQYF | TRBJ2-3 | TRBV7-3 | . | .
TGTGCCAGCAGCCGGACAGCCCCCGGCTATGGCTACACCTTC | CASSRTAPGYGYTF | TRBJ1-2 | TRBV6-5 | . | .
TGTGCCAGCAGTGAAGCCGACACGGACTATGGCTACACCTTC | CASSEADTDYGYTF | TRBJ1-2 | TRBV6-1 | . | .
TGTGCCAGCAGCTTGGGGCCGACAGGGGCGCCTATTCAGTACTTC | CASSLGPTGAPIQYF | TRBJ2-4 | TRBV5-6 | TRBD1 | medium-sized
TGTGCCAGCAAACCACAAGTGGGGGGCCCGTACTTC | CASKPQVGGPYF | TRBJ2-7 | TRBV28 | . | .
TGTGCCAGCACCTTCGGAAACACCGGGGAGCTGTTTTTT | CASTFGNTGELFF | TRBJ2-2 | TRBV28 | . | few
TGTGCCAGCAGCCCGGTGGGGAGTCAGAATGAAAAACTGTTTTTT | CASSPVGSQNEKLFF | TRBJ1-4 | TRBV9 | . | .
TGTGCCAGCAGCGTCCTCACGGGCGCCGGGGAGCTGTTTTTT | CASSVLTGAGELFF | TRBJ2-2 | TRBV7-9 | . | .
TGTGCCAGCAGACTGGGGGGCGCGGGCGAAAAACTGTTTTTT | CASRLGGAGEKLFF | TRBJ1-4 | TRBV11-3 | . | .
TGTGCCAGCAGCCGCGCCCAATCTGCAACTAATGAAAAACTGTTTTTT | CASSRAQSATNEKLFF | TRBJ1-4 | TRBV7-9 | . | .
TGTGCCAGCAGCTTAGAGCGGAGGAGCACAGATACGCAGTATTTT | CASSLERRSTDTQYF | TRBJ2-3 | TRBV7-3 | . | .
TGTGCCAGCAGTTCAAGGGACAGGGCACCCTACGAGCAGTACTTC | CASSSRDRAPYEQYF | TRBJ2-7 | TRBV7-9 | TRBD1 | .
TGTGCCAGTAGTACACAGGGAATCGGGGAGACCCAGTACTTC | CASSTQGIGETQYF | TRBJ2-5 | TRBV19 | . | .
TGCGCCAGCAGCCAAGGAAGCAGAGGCGTGCAAGAGACCCAGTACTTC | CASSQGSRGVQETQYF | TRBJ2-5 | TRBV4-1 | . | .
TGTGCCAGCAGTGGGACAGGGGTAGATACGCAGTATTTT | CASSGTGVDTQYF | TRBJ2-3 | TRBV2 | TRBD1 | .
TGTGCCAGCAGCTTAGAAGTGACTAGGTCCTACAATGAGCAGTTCTTC | CASSLEVTRSYNEQFF | TRBJ2-1 | TRBV7-6 | . | .
TGTGCCAGCAGCCCCCTCCGGACTGGCCCCTTGAGTGAGCAGTTCTTC | CASSPLRTGPLSEQFF | TRBJ2-1 | TRBV9 | . | .
TGTGCCAGCAGAACGGGGGAGAGGTCCTACGAGCAGTACTTC | CASRTGERSYEQYF | TRBJ2-7 | TRBV11-2 | . | .
TGTGCCAGCAGCCAAGAAAACAGGTTTGAGACCCAGTACTTC | CASSQENRFETQYF | TRBJ2-5 | TRBV14 | . | once
TGTGCCAGCTCACTGGTGACAGGGAAAGCCGGGGAGCTGTTTTTT | CASSLVTGKAGELFF | TRBJ2-2 | TRBV18 | TRBD1 | .
TGTGCCAGCAGCACACTATTGGGCGCCTTTGGAGCTTTCTTT | CASSTLLGAFGAFF | TRBJ1-1 | TRBV5-8 | . | .
TGTGCCAGTAAACCCCGGGACAGGGTCTACAATGAGCAGTTCTTC | CASKPRDRVYNEQFF | TRBJ2-1 | TRBV19 | TRBD1 | few
TGCGCCAGCATTCCCCGTAGACAGGGGGTTGGTATCAATCAGCCCCAGCATTTT | CASIPRRQGVGINQPQHF | TRBJ1-5 | TRBV5-1 | TRBD1 | .
TGTGCCAGCAGTTACTCAGCGAGTATGGACGAGCAGTACTTC | CASSYSASMDEQYF | TRBJ2-7 | TRBV6-6 | . | .
TGTGCCAGCAGCTTTTATGGTCCTGGCTACAATGAGCAGTTCTTC | CASSFYGPGYNEQFF | TRBJ2-1 | TRBV7-2 | . | once
TGTGCCAGCAGCTTAGTCGGGTTGAACACTGAAGCTTTCTTT | CASSLVGLNTEAFF | TRBJ1-1 | TRBV7-8 | . | .
TGCGCCAGCAGTGAGTCGGGGAACGACCCTAGAAAAACTGTGTCTTTT | CASSESGNDPRKTVSF | TRBJ1-4 | TRBV10-1 | . | .
TGTGCCAGCAGCGGATCAGGACTAGCGGGAGAGACCCAGTACTTC | CASSGSGLAGETQYF | TRBJ2-5 | TRBV11-3 | TRBD2 | .
TGCAGCGCTACCTCCGTGAGACAGGGGATCCAAGAGACCCAGTACTTC | CSATSVRQGIQETQYF | TRBJ2-5 | TRBV29-1 | TRBD1 | once
TGTGCCAGCTCATCTAACAGAAACGAGCAGTACTTC | CASSSNRNEQYF | TRBJ2-7 | TRBV18 | . | .
TGCGCCAGCAGCTTGCGCCAGGGACTCGGGGAGACCCAGTACTTC | CASSLRQGLGETQYF | TRBJ2-5 | TRBV5-1 | . | .
TGTGCCAGTAGTAGGATGAGACAGGGCAATAGCAATCAGCCCCAGCATTTT | CASSRMRQGNSNQPQHF | TRBJ1-5 | TRBV19 | TRBD1 | once
TGTGCCGGCAGTTTCAACACAGGGAGTACGCAGACCCAGTACTTC | CAGSFNTGSTQTQYF | TRBJ2-5 | TRBV7-8 | . | .
TGTGCCAGCTCACAATCCGGGCCTCGTCCCGGGGAGCTGTTTTTT | CASSQSGPRPGELFF | TRBJ2-2 | TRBV18 | . | .
TGTGCCAGCAGCTTATTAGCGGGCCTCACAGATACGCAGTATTTT | CASSLLAGLTDTQYF | TRBJ2-3 | TRBV7-3 | TRBD2 | .
TGTGCCAGCTCACCACGGGAGGGCCTCGGATCCTACAATGAGCAGTTCTTC | CASSPREGLGSYNEQFF | TRBJ2-1 | TRBV18 | TRBD2 | .
TGTGCCAGCAGCTTAGATGGCCGGAGCAATCAGCCCCAGCATTTT | CASSLDGRSNQPQHF | TRBJ1-5 | TRBV11-3 | . | few
TGTGCCAGCAGTTACGCTGGAGGGGCCAAAAACATTCAGTACTTC | CASSYAGGAKNIQYF | TRBJ2-4 | TRBV6-5 | . | .
TGTGCCAGTAGTCGTGCCCCCGACAGGGTCAACGAGCAGTACTTC | CASSRAPDRVNEQYF | TRBJ2-7 | TRBV19 | TRBD1 | few
TGTGCCAGCAGTTACGGGGACAGGGCCAGCTATGGCTACACCTTC | CASSYGDRASYGYTF | TRBJ1-2 | TRBV6-5 | TRBD1 | once
TGTGCCAGCAGCTCTCGGGACAGCTCGGTTGGGGACATTCAGTACTTC | CASSSRDSSVGDIQYF | TRBJ2-4 | TRBV11-2 | TRBD1 | .